These T cell receptor beta chains were read from a single sample in a study of control samples from healthy donors and cancer patients. Generated by immunoSEQ multiplex PCR, the TCRdb table keeps only in-frame clones and is missing some. The table records almost 90,000 clones, about 89% of them present only once. Sequencing was done on a sample of blood. The receptors originated from a young man in good health. CDR3s include the opening cysteine and the closing phenylalanine or tryptophan. A D gene is named only where the DNA matches it firmly. Size is omitted from some rows. Given values are once, few, many or a class for expanded clones.

NA,12,TRBV12-3/TRBV12-4,NA,TRBJ1-1,TGTGCCAGCAGTTACTGGGGGGCTGAAGCTTTCTTT,CASSYWGAEAFF
NA,12,TRBV24-1,NA,TRBJ1-1,TGTGCCACCAGTGTCGGGAACACTGAAGCTTTCTTT,CATSVGNTEAFF
NA,16,TRBV7-9,NA,TRBJ1-2,TGTGCCAGCAGCTCCCAAAAGTTGGGAGTGAACTATGGCTACACCTTC,CASSSQKLGVNYGYTF
TRBD2,13,TRBV11-3,NA,TRBJ2-4,TGTGCCAGCAGCGAGGGGAGGGAAAACATTCAGTACTTC,CASSEGRENIQYF
NA,14,TRBV10-3,NA,TRBJ1-1,TGTGCCATCAGTGAGTCGAGGACCGTCCCGAGAGCTTTCTTT,CAISESRTVPRAFF
NA,14,TRBV2,NA,TRBJ1-2,TGTGCCAGCAGTGAGTACGGCCCCGGAGATAACTACACCTTC,CASSEYGPGDNYTF
TRBD1,13,TRBV6-5,NA,TRBJ2-3,TGTGCCAGCAGAGACAGGGGGACACATACGCAGTATTTT,CASRDRGTHTQYF
TRBD1,15,TRBV27,NA,TRBJ2-1,TGTGCCAGCACCTTGGGGACAGGGGCCCTAAATGAGCAGTTCTTC,CASTLGTGALNEQFF
TRBD2,16,TRBV4-2,NA,TRBJ2-5,TGTGCCAGCAGCCAAACCGGGACTAGCGGGCTAGAGACCCAGTACTTC,CASSQTGTSGLETQYF
NA,13,TRBV12-3/TRBV12-4,NA,TRBJ1-1,TGTGCCAGCAGTCCTGATGCGGACGCTGAAGCTTTCTTT,CASSPDADAEAFF
NA,14,TRBV7-9,once,TRBJ2-4,TGTGCCAGCAGCCCCACGCGGGATGAAAACATTCAGTACTTC,CASSPTRDENIQYF
TRBD2,13,TRBV29-1,once,TRBJ2-3,TGCAGCGTTGAAGCTAGCGGGGGAGATACGCAGTATTTT,CSVEASGGDTQYF
NA,15,TRBV9,NA,TRBJ2-3,TGTGCCAGCAGCGTAGCCCAGGGGAGCACAGATACGCAGTATTTT,CASSVAQGSTDTQYF
NA,16,TRBV5-5,NA,TRBJ1-4,TGTGCCAGCAGCTTGGCGGGGGCAGCAACTAATGAAAAACTGTTTTTT,CASSLAGAATNEKLFF
TRBD1,16,TRBV5-6,NA,TRBJ1-2,TGTGCCAGCAGCTTGTTTTCCGGGACAGGGGGCGATGGCTACACCTTC,CASSLFSGTGGDGYTF
NA,14,TRBV4-1,NA,TRBJ1-4,TGCGCCAGCAGCCGGGGAGAAGCTAATGAAAAACTGTTTTTT,CASSRGEANEKLFF
NA,14,TRBV27,NA,TRBJ1-2,TGTGCCAGCAGTTTATCGAGCGAGAGGAGAGGCTACACCTTC,CASSLSSERRGYTF
NA,16,TRBV30,NA,TRBJ1-6,TGTGCCTGGAGTGTCGGGGGGGTATCCTATAATTCACCCCTCCACTTT,CAWSVGGVSYNSPLHF
NA,11,TRBV20-1,NA,TRBJ2-7,TGCAGTGCTAGTCCGGGGTACGAGCAGTACTTC,CSASPGYEQYF
TRBD1,13,TRBV7-2,NA,TRBJ2-5,TGTGCCAGCAGCTCCAGGGGGCAAGAGACCCAGTACTTC,CASSSRGQETQYF
NA,14,TRBV4-1,few,TRBJ1-5,TGCGCCAGCAGCCAAGAGCAATACAATCAGCCCCAGCATTTT,CASSQEQYNQPQHF
TRBD1,15,TRBV5-1,many,TRBJ1-1,TGCGCCAGCAGCTTGGATCCCAGGGGGCTAGGTGAAGCTTTCTTT,CASSLDPRGLGEAFF
NA,11,TRBV19,NA,TRBJ1-1,TGTGCCAGTACGCTGAACACTGAAGCTTTCTTT,CASTLNTEAFF
NA,15,TRBV9,NA,TRBJ2-5,TGTGCCAGCAGCGTAGAAGGTCTAGCTAGCGAGACCCAGTACTTC,CASSVEGLASETQYF
NA,16,TRBV11-2,NA,TRBJ1-4,TGTGCCAGCAGTCGAGAGCCCGGACTGACTAATGAAAAACTGTTTTTT,CASSREPGLTNEKLFF
TRBD1,13,TRBV27,once,TRBJ2-1,TGTGCCAGCAGTCACGGGACAGACAATGAGCAGTTCTTC,CASSHGTDNEQFF
NA,15,TRBV24-1,NA,TRBJ2-3,TGTGCCACCATGGGGGCAGGGGCGCACTCAGATACGCAGTATTTT,CATMGAGAHSDTQYF